The present T cell receptor (beta chain) was sequenced within a study of cytomegalovirus exposure and HLA in healthy donors. The study's findings and limits: Likely technical artifact: a cluster of highly shared sequence variants. Earlier findings revealed that most TCR beta V segments proved productive either about 87% or about 30% of the time. Researchers catalogued 160 or so TCR beta chains as cytomegalovirus-associated.

The PCR contained 60 Vbeta and 13 Jbeta primers. Sequenced by immunoSEQ multiplex PCR; TCRdb stores in-frame clones only, minus some. The sample records around 130,000 clones, around 72% being singletons. Worth noting for this clone: The target antigen is unknown.

Germline CDR1 and CDR2: MGHRA and YSYEKL. V was shortened by 1 base and J by 5 bases, with 11 bases between the two germline ends. The CDR3 spans 14 residues. The origin of this receptor is a woman younger than 35 in good health and CMV-seronegative. This chain links TRBV4-1 with TRBJ1-2; perhaps TRBD1 as D (6 bases). The sequenced sample consisted of PBMCs. The CDR3 bases are TGCGCCAGCAGCCAAGCAGGGGCTGGATATGGCTACACCTTC. It translates to CASSQAGAGYGYTF.